The 26 T cell receptor beta chains below all came from one sample that was sequenced in a study of CD8 T cells in Susac syndrome. After extraction with the RNeasy kit, about 0.5 to 1 ug of the RNA was reverse transcribed using random hexamers. MiXCR, applied by TCRdb to the immunoSEQ multiplex PCR reads, yields one record per CDR3 protein. Of about 140,000 distinct CDR3 sequences listed, 94% are singletons. Sequenced material: CD8+ T cells from PBMCs. The source of these receptors is a human donor in good health.

The chain joins TRBV25-1 to TRBJ2-7; D gene uncertain. The germline V gene encodes CDR1 MGHDK and CDR2 SYGVNS. V lost 2 bases and J 5 bases, leaving 10 bases between the germline ends. CDR3 size: 13 residues. The CDR3 DNA reads as TGTGCCAGCAGTGAAGTTGGCGTCGACGAGCAGTACTTC. It translates to CASSEVGVDEQYF.

The chain uses TRBV2 and TRBJ2-1; the D call may be TRBD1 or TRBD2 (6 bases each). The germline gives CDR1 SNHLY, CDR2 FYNNEI. V lost 2 bases and J lost 10, with 12 bases in between. The CDR3 covers 13 residues. CDR3 sequence (DNA): TGTGCCAGCAGTGAACCGGGGGCTGGGGAGCAGTTCTTC. Translated, it gives CASSEPGAGEQFF.

The V and J genes are TRBV9 and TRBJ2-7; TRBD2 matches at 10 bases. The V and J ends lost 2 bases and 4 bases, in that order; junction bases with no gene match: 3. CDR1 is SGDLS and CDR2 is YYNGEE in the germline V gene. This CDR3 region has 14 residues. CDR3 DNA: TGTGCCAGCAGCGTCGCTAGCGGGAGTTACGAGCAGTACTTC. Protein sequence: CASSVASGSYEQYF.

The chain couples TRBV6-2 or TRBV6-3 to TRBJ2-6; D gene unclear. Germline assignment: CDR1 MNHEY and CDR2 SVGEGT. This CDR3 comprises 15 residues. With 6 bases removed from V and 2 bases from J, the gap between germline ends came to 11 bases. The CDR3 DNA sequence: TGTGCCAGCAGCACCGACACCGCTGGGGCCAACGTCCTGACTTTC. This translates into CASSTDTAGANVLTF.

This chain links TRBV4-1 with TRBJ2-3, with TRBD1 matching 9 bases. Germline values: CDR1 MGHRA, CDR2 YSYEKL. V was clipped by 2 bases and J by 7 bases; unmatched bases: 7. The CDR3 covers 15 residues. The CDR3 loop reads CASSQPGGTGNTQYF. The CDR3 DNA reads as TGCGCCAGCAGCCAACCCGGAGGGACAGGGAATACGCAGTATTTT.

CDR3 sequence (DNA): TGTGCCACCGCCTTCGGGCCCGCCTACGAGCAGTACTTC. Encoded protein: CATAFGPAYEQYF. The chain combines TRBV24-1 with TRBJ2-7, with D hard to call. The CDR3 runs 13 residues. V was pared by 9 bases and J by 2 bases, with 13 bases between. Germline V CDR1 and CDR2: KGHDR, SFDVKD.

The chain links TRBV27 to TRBJ2-2; D is undetermined. Germline lookup yields CDR1 MNHEY and CDR2 SMNVEV (reference sequence). Trimming shortened V by 3 bases and J by 6 bases, and 11 bases separated the two germline ends. The CDR3 totals 14 residues. The CDR3 DNA reads as TGTGCCAGCAGTTTCGTAGACGGCGCCGGGGAGCTGTTTTTT. It translates to CASSFVDGAGELFF.

The chain recombines TRBV24-1 with TRBJ1-1, with D uncertain. Trimming cost V 3 bases and J 6 bases, with 10 bases left between them. Germline V gene lookup returns CDR1 KGHDR and CDR2 SFDVKD. The CDR3 extends over 13 amino acids. The CDR3 sequence is CATSDKGSAEAFF. The CDR3 DNA is TGTGCCACCAGTGATAAGGGTTCCGCTGAAGCTTTCTTT.

The gene calls are TRBV4-1 and TRBJ1-2; 9 positions match TRBD1. Germline V CDR1 and CDR2: MGHRA, YSYEKL. CDR3 length equals 15 residues. Unmatched junction bases numbered 6, after V lost 3 bases and J lost 4 bases. The CDR3 reads CASSHQDRGGYGYTF. Written as DNA, the CDR3 is TGCGCCAGCAGCCACCAGGACAGGGGAGGCTATGGCTACACCTTC.

The chain employs TRBV5-1 and TRBJ2-3; 12 bases map to TRBD2. The V segment lost 5 bases and the J segment 2 bases; nucleotides outside the gene matches: 6. Germline loops: CDR1 SGHRS, CDR2 YFSETQ. The CDR3 is 16 amino acids. CDR3 in DNA: TGCGCCAGCAGATATGGACTAGCGGGATCCACAGATACGCAGTATTTT. This translates into CASRYGLAGSTDTQYF. Based on the CDR3 plus reference TRBV5-1 and TRBJ2-3, the full variable domain is KAGVTQTPRYLIKTRGQQVTLSCSPISGHRSVSWYQQTPGQGLQFLFEYFSETQRNKGNFPGRFSGRQFSNSRSEMNVSTLELGDSALYLCASRYGLAGSTDTQYFGPGTRLTVL.

The J gene is TRBJ2-5, the V gene TRBV7-6, with no clear D. Per germline, CDR1 SGHVS and CDR2 FNYEAQ. The CDR3 is 13 amino acids. V was clipped by 2 bases and J by 5 bases, with 9 bases between them. CDR3: CASSLLARETQYF. CDR3 DNA: TGTGCCAGCAGCTTACTCGCCCGGGAGACCCAGTACTTC.

J is TRBJ1-1 and V is TRBV27; D is possibly TRBD1 (6 bases). The ends were cut back, 6 bases at V and 0 bases at J, with 14 bases in the middle. The CDR3 runs to 15 residues. Germline V gives CDR1 MNHEY, CDR2 SMNVEV (reference sequence). The chain's CDR3 is CASSLIQGLNTEAFF. In nucleotides, the CDR3 is TGTGCCAGCAGCCTGATACAGGGCCTGAACACTGAAGCTTTCTTT.

This chain connects TRBV12-3 or TRBV12-4 to TRBJ2-3; 7 nucleotides match TRBD2. This CDR3 is built from 15 residues. With V trimmed by 6 bases and J by 6 bases, 12 bases remained unmatched. CDR3 nucleotide sequence: TGTGCCAGCAGCCTTGGACTAGTCAGGGCGGATACGCAGTATTTT. Protein sequence: CASSLGLVRADTQYF.

The chain is built from TRBV7-9 and TRBJ2-6; the D is unclear. There are 16 residues in the CDR3. From germline, CDR1 is SEHNR and CDR2 FQNEAQ (reference sequence). Trimming took 5 bases from V and 0 from J, leaving 11 bases between them. The CDR3 DNA is TGTGCCAGCAGCCCGAGTCGGTACTCTGGGGCCAACGTCCTGACTTTC. Encoded protein: CASSPSRYSGANVLTF.

The rearrangement uses TRBV15 and TRBJ2-7; 9 bases map to TRBD1. Germline CDR1 is LNHNV and CDR2 is YYDKDF (reference sequence). The CDR3 is 16 residues long. The junction had 9 bases not matched to a gene; V was cut back by 3 bases and J by 3 bases. The CDR3 region has the DNA TGTGCCACCAGCAGTGGCGCGGGGACAGGGTACTACGAGCAGTACTTC. Protein sequence: CATSSGAGTGYYEQYF.

V usage is TRBV27 and J usage is TRBJ1-5; the D gene is possibly TRBD1 (6 bases). The germline V gene encodes CDR1 MNHEY and CDR2 SMNVEV (reference sequence). V shed 5 bases and J shed 7 bases, with 12 bases lying between them. The CDR3 is made up of 13 amino acids. This CDR3 is CASSPRGGQPQHF. In DNA form, the CDR3 reads TGTGCCAGCAGTCCCAGGGGAGGACAGCCCCAGCATTTT.

This chain joins TRBV12-3 or TRBV12-4 and TRBJ2-7; 7 nucleotides agree with TRBD2. The CDR3 covers 14 residues. V lost 6 bases and J lost 1; bases outside the gene matches: 6. As DNA, the CDR3 is TGTGCCAGCAGCCATAGCGGGTCTTCCTACGAGCAGTACTTC. It translates to CASSHSGSSYEQYF.

The gene calls are TRBV28 and TRBJ2-1, with 11 bases fitting TRBD1. Trimming removed 10 bases from V and 7 bases from J; junction bases left unmatched: 3. The CDR3 loop spans 12 amino acids. Germline V gene data show CDR1 as MDHEN and CDR2 as SYDVKM. The DNA of the CDR3 is TGTGCCATCGGGACAGGGGGGAATGAGCAGTTCTTC. It encodes CAIGTGGNEQFF.

The chain couples TRBV20-1 to TRBJ2-1; 8 positions match TRBD2. The germline gives CDR1 DFQATT, CDR2 SNEGSKA (reference sequence). V was pared by 0 bases and J by 3 bases, with 7 bases of the junction left unmatched. The CDR3 is 16 amino acids. CDR3 in DNA: TGCAGTGCTAGAGATCAAGCGGGAGTGCGCTACAATGAGCAGTTCTTC. Translation gives CSARDQAGVRYNEQFF.

V is TRBV28 and J is TRBJ2-5; 13 bases line up with TRBD2. The junction had 2 bases not matched to a gene; V was cut back by 3 bases and J by 4 bases. Germline assignment: CDR1 MDHEN and CDR2 SYDVKM. The length of the CDR3 is 15 residues. CDR3 region: CASSFTSGRGETQYF. The CDR3 region has the DNA TGTGCCAGCAGTTTCACTAGCGGGAGGGGAGAGACCCAGTACTTC.

The gene calls are TRBV4-3 and TRBJ2-7; possible D gene TRBD1, 5 bases. Germline lookup yields CDR1 LGHNA and CDR2 YSLEER. The length of the CDR3 is 14 residues. Between the trimmed V and J ends, which lost 0 bases and 3 bases, there was a span of 9 bases. CDR3 in DNA: TGCGCCAGCAGCCAAGAGGTCCAGGGCTACGAGCAGTACTTC. Its protein product is CASSQEVQGYEQYF.

The chain recombines TRBV20-1 with TRBJ2-5; 10 nucleotides match TRBD2. This CDR3 spans 17 amino acids. CDR1 DFQATT and CDR2 SNEGSKA come from the germline V gene (reference sequence). V lost 2 bases and J lost 4; bases outside the gene matches: 13. The chain's CDR3 is CSARITSGRAVGETQYF. Here the CDR3 DNA reads TGCAGTGCTAGAATAACGAGCGGGAGGGCTGTGGGAGAGACCCAGTACTTC.

The chain recombines TRBV15 with TRBJ2-3, with D hard to call. The germline V and J ends were trimmed by 1 base and 5 bases, with 19 bases remaining between them. The CDR3 loop spans 17 amino acids. Looked up from germline, CDR1 is LNHNV and CDR2 is YYDKDF (reference sequence). The CDR3 protein is CATSRAPSLKLGDTQYF. The CDR3 DNA is TGTGCCACCAGCAGAGCCCCCTCATTGAAGTTGGGAGATACGCAGTATTTT.

The chain is built from TRBV5-1 and TRBJ2-5; 8 nucleotides agree with TRBD1. Trimming removed 0 bases from V and 3 bases from J; junction bases left unmatched: 4. Germline V CDR1 and CDR2: SGHRS, YFSETQ. There are 15 residues in the CDR3. This chain's CDR3 is CASSLGQGMEETQYF. CDR3 nucleotides: TGCGCCAGCAGCTTGGGACAGGGGATGGAAGAGACCCAGTACTTC.

The chain has TRBV15 and TRBJ2-3, with D possibly TRBD2 on 5 matching bases. V lost 0 bases and J 4 bases, leaving 11 bases between the germline ends. Germline V CDR1 and CDR2: LNHNV, YYDKDF (reference sequence). The CDR3 is 15 residues long. The CDR3 loop is CATSRDGEKADTQYF. In DNA form, the CDR3 reads TGTGCCACCAGCAGAGATGGGGAGAAGGCAGATACGCAGTATTTT.

The rearrangement uses TRBV20-1 and TRBJ1-2; tentatively, D is TRBD1 (5 bases). V shed 0 bases and J shed 0 bases, with 23 bases lying between them. The CDR3 length is 19 residues. Germline CDR1 reads DFQATT; CDR2 reads SNEGSKA (reference sequence). CDR3 loop: CSARDVLGTTIEANYGYTF. The CDR3 DNA follows: TGCAGTGCTAGAGATGTGTTGGGGACCACGATTGAAGCTAACTATGGCTACACCTTC.